The 21 T cell receptor beta chains below were found in one sample sequenced in a study of shared clonotypes between healthy human individuals. Assay used: immunoSEQ multiplex PCR; TCRdb lists only in-frame clones, some missing. The table has some 500,000 clones, 70% to 80% seen once; the top ten hold more than 10%. Sequencing was carried out using PBMCs. The receptors shown here come from a woman aged 40 to 50 in good health. Some clones in this sample may be carry-over from other donors' samples.

This chain joins TRBV7-9 and TRBJ2-7; D might be TRBD1 (6 bases). Between the trimmed V and J ends, which lost 3 bases and 2 bases, there was a span of 14 bases. From germline, CDR1 is SEHNR and CDR2 FQNEAQ (reference sequence). CDR3 length equals 15 residues. Written as DNA, the CDR3 is TGTGCCAGCAGCTTTCCCCAGGGGCCTCCCTACGAGCAGTACTTC. Amino acids: CASSFPQGPPYEQYF.

This chain joins TRBV11-2 and TRBJ2-1, with D maybe TRBD1 (6 bases). CDR3 length: 14 amino acids. Germline V gene lookup returns CDR1 SGHAT and CDR2 FQNNGV. With 1 base removed from V and 7 bases from J, the gap between germline ends came to 11 bases. CDR3 sequence reads: CASSLVGGLNEQFF. The CDR3 region has the DNA TGTGCCAGCAGCTTAGTTGGGGGCCTGAATGAGCAGTTCTTC.

J is TRBJ2-5 and V is TRBV7-9; D is tentatively TRBD1 or TRBD2 (6 bases each). The V gene lost 2 bases and the J gene lost 4 bases, with 11 bases spanning the gap. The CDR3 covers 14 residues. Germline V gene data show CDR1 as SEHNR and CDR2 as FQNEAQ (reference sequence). The CDR3 here is CASSLSRGAETQYF. CDR3 DNA: TGTGCCAGCAGCTTAAGTAGGGGGGCAGAGACCCAGTACTTC.

This clone was seen a few times. The chain is built from TRBV10-2 and TRBJ2-1; 9 bases are a match to TRBD2. V lost 11 bases to trimming and J lost 8 bases; unmatched junction nucleotides: 22. Germline V gene lookup returns CDR1 WSHSY and CDR2 SAAADI. The CDR3 spans 17 residues. The CDR3: CAGLGLAGMRGCHEQFF. The CDR3 DNA follows: TGCGCCGGGTTAGGGCTAGCGGGAATGAGGGGGTGCCATGAGCAGTTCTTC.

The genes are TRBV5-4 and TRBJ2-7; 12 nucleotides line up with TRBD2. The germline CDR1 and CDR2 sequences are SGHNT and YYREEE (reference sequence). After removal of 4 bases from V and 7 bases from J, the junction contained 12 bases not matched to a gene. CDR3 length equals 16 residues. The CDR3 sequence: CASSPRLAGASREQYF. CDR3 coding DNA: TGTGCCAGCAGCCCACGACTAGCGGGAGCTTCGAGGGAGCAGTACTTC.

The chain couples TRBV9 to TRBJ1-5; 9 positions match TRBD1. The CDR3 is made up of 16 amino acids. Trimming cost V 2 bases and J 3 bases; bases outside gene matches: 6. The germline gives CDR1 SGDLS, CDR2 YYNGEE. The CDR3: CASSVGQGTDNQPQHF. The CDR3 region has the DNA TGTGCCAGCAGCGTCGGACAGGGGACGGACAATCAGCCCCAGCATTTT.

This rearrangement joins TRBV27 to TRBJ2-6; D remains ambiguous. This CDR3 is 15 amino acids long. Germline lookup yields CDR1 MNHEY and CDR2 SMNVEV (reference sequence). The V and J ends lost 6 bases and 3 bases respectively, with 12 bases between them. In DNA form, the CDR3 reads TGTGCCAGCAGCACTCGAATATATGGGGCCAACGTCCTGACTTTC. It codes for CASSTRIYGANVLTF.

This chain links TRBV10-1 with TRBJ1-1, with D maybe TRBD1 (6 bases). Germline CDR1 is WNHNN and CDR2 is SYGVQD (reference sequence). The CDR3 length is 13 residues. V lost 6 bases to trimming and J lost 6 bases, with 14 bases between them. The CDR3 coding sequence is TGCGCCAGCAGCTTCACAGGGTCTGCTGAAGCTTTCTTT. The encoded protein is CASSFTGSAEAFF.

The chain carries TRBV2 and TRBJ2-1, with 10 bases matching TRBD2. V gave up 8 bases and J gave up 10 bases; unmatched junction bases: 8. The length of the CDR3 is 13 residues. Germline lookup yields CDR1 SNHLY and CDR2 FYNNEI. The CDR3 DNA reads as TGTGCCAGCCTCAGCGGGAGGGCCAGCGAGCAGTTCTTC. Its protein product is CASLSGRASEQFF.

The rearrangement uses TRBV11-2 and TRBJ2-7, with D unclear. Germline lookup yields CDR1 SGHAT and CDR2 FQNNGV. CDR3 length: 14 amino acids. With 7 bases removed from V and 3 bases from J, the gap between germline ends came to 16 bases. In DNA form, the CDR3 reads TGTGCCAGCACCCCAGTCGGGTATGGCTACGAGCAGTACTTC. This encodes CASTPVGYGYEQYF.

The rearrangement links TRBV10-3 to TRBJ2-7, with D possibly being TRBD2 (6 bases). V lost 5 bases and J lost 0, with 14 bases in between. This CDR3 spans 15 amino acids. Germline V CDR1 and CDR2: ENHRY, SYGVKD. The CDR3 coding sequence is TGTGCCATCAGTTCAGCGGGTGCCCTCTCCTACGAGCAGTACTTC. Amino acid sequence: CAISSAGALSYEQYF.

This chain uses TRBV19 with TRBJ2-7; maybe TRBD2 (5 bases). The CDR3 has 11 amino acids. Deletions cut 9 bases from V and 6 bases from J, with 12 bases between. The V gene's germline CDR1 is LNHDA and CDR2 SQIVND (reference sequence). The CDR3 nucleotides read TGTGCCAGCCGACTGGGAGTCGAGCAGTACTTC. This encodes CASRLGVEQYF.

V usage is TRBV28 and J usage is TRBJ2-1; D ambiguous. CDR3 size: 15 residues. In germline, CDR1 is MDHEN, CDR2 SYDVKM. V was clipped by 7 bases and J by 6 bases, with 19 bases between them. The CDR3 protein is CASTPVDELPNEQFF. CDR3 in DNA: TGTGCCAGCACCCCCGTAGATGAGCTTCCCAATGAGCAGTTCTTC.

The chain has TRBV5-4 and TRBJ2-5, with a tentative D call TRBD2 (6 bases). The CDR3 has 16 residues. Trimming removed 4 bases at V and 5 bases at J, with 21 bases between. CDR1 SGHNT and CDR2 YYREEE come from the germline V gene (reference sequence). The CDR3 nucleotides read TGTGCCAGCAGCGAAATCGTAGTGCGGGGCGGGGAGACCCAGTACTTC. It yields the protein CASSEIVVRGGETQYF.

On this clone itself: The junction shows a germline mismatch at one end, possibly a read error. V usage is TRBV18 and J usage is TRBJ1-1; weak D call: TRBD1 (6 bases). The CDR3 is 13 amino acids. Germline CDR1 and CDR2: KGHSH and LQKENI. The CDR3 bases are TGTGCCAGCCCACAAGACGGGGACACTGGAGCTTTCTTT. The encoded protein is CASPQDGDTGAFF.

This chain connects TRBV4-1 to TRBJ2-5; possibly TRBD1 for D (6 bases). V lost 0 bases and J 5 bases, leaving 16 bases between the germline ends. CDR3 length: 16 amino acids. Germline V gene sequence: CDR1 MGHRA, CDR2 YSYEKL. The CDR3 is CASSQDGNRVAETQYF. In DNA, the CDR3 is TGCGCCAGCAGCCAAGATGGGAACAGGGTGGCGGAGACCCAGTACTTC.

This clone was picked up one time. CDR3 residues: CASSSDGIRLREQFF. As DNA, the CDR3 is TGTGCCAGCAGCTCAGACGGGATTCGACTACGGGAGCAGTTCTTC. The rearrangement uses TRBV7-3 and TRBJ2-1; perhaps TRBD2 as D (5 bases). CDR3 length: 15 residues. Germline values: CDR1 SGHTA, CDR2 FQGTGA. The ends were cut back, 4 bases at V and 10 bases at J, with 20 bases in the middle.

This chain uses TRBV28 with TRBJ2-2; D is unresolved. Germline CDR1 MDHEN, CDR2 SYDVKM. V was trimmed by 3 bases and J by 1 base, leaving 12 bases between them. The CDR3 is made up of 16 amino acids. The CDR3 loop is CASSFFPAGNTGELFF. The CDR3 DNA reads TGTGCCAGCAGTTTTTTCCCTGCAGGGAACACCGGGGAGCTGTTTTTT.

The rearrangement joins TRBV7-9 to TRBJ2-2; D is uncertain. Germline CDR1 SEHNR, CDR2 FQNEAQ (reference sequence). The CDR3 is 12 residues long. V dropped 1 base and J dropped 7 bases, with 4 bases sitting between them. The chain's CDR3 is CASSLEIGELFF. For the CDR3, the DNA is TGTGCCAGCAGCTTAGAGATCGGGGAGCTGTTTTTT.

The V and J genes are TRBV7-8 and TRBJ1-5; tentatively, D is TRBD1 (5 bases). The V end lost 4 bases, the J end lost 3 bases, and 19 bases lay between the germline ends. The CDR3 has 17 residues. Per germline, CDR1 SGHVS and CDR2 FQNEAQ. The CDR3 loop reads CASSSTVGGLANQPQHF. The CDR3 DNA is TGTGCCAGCAGCTCCACCGTGGGGGGTTTGGCCAATCAGCCCCAGCATTTT.

This rearrangement joins TRBV9 to TRBJ2-7, with D maybe TRBD2 (6 bases). CDR1 and CDR2 from the germline V gene are SGDLS and YYNGEE. The CDR3 has 15 residues. Trimming took off 0 bases at V and 5 bases at J, with 15 bases between the two ends. CDR3 loop: CASSVGGLLRHEQYF. The CDR3 coding sequence is TGTGCCAGCAGCGTAGGGGGACTCTTACGGCACGAGCAGTACTTC.